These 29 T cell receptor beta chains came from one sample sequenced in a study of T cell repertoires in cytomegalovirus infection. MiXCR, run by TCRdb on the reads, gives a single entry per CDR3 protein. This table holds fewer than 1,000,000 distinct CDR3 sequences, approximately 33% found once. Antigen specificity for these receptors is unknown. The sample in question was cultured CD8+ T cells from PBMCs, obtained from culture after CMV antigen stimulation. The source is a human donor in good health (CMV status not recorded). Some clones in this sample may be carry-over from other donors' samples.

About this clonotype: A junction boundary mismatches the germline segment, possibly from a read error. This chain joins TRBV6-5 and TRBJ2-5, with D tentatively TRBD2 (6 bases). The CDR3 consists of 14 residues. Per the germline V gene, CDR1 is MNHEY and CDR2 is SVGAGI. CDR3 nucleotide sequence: TGTGTCAGCAGGATAAACGGGGGTCAAGAGACCCAGTACTTC. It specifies CVSRINGGQETQYF.

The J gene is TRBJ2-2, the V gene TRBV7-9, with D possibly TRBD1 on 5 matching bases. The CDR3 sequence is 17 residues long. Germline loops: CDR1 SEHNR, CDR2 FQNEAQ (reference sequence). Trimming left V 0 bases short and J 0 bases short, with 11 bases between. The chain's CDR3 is CASSLAFRTPNTGELFF. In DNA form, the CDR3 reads TGTGCCAGCAGCTTAGCGTTCAGGACACCGAACACCGGGGAGCTGTTTTTT.

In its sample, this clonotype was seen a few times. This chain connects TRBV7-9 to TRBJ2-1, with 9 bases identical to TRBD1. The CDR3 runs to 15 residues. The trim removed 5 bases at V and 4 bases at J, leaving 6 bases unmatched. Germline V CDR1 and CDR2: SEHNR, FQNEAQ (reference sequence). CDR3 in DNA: TGTGCCAGCAGCGAGGACAGGGGTTCGTACAATGAGCAGTTCTTC. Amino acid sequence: CASSEDRGSYNEQFF.

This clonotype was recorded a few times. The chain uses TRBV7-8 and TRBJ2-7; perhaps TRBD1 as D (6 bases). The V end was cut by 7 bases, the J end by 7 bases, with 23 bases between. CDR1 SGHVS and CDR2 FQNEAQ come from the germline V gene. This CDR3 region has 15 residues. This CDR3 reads CASTNSTGWRWEQYF. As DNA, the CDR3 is TGTGCCAGCACCAATTCCACAGGGTGGCGGTGGGAGCAGTACTTC.

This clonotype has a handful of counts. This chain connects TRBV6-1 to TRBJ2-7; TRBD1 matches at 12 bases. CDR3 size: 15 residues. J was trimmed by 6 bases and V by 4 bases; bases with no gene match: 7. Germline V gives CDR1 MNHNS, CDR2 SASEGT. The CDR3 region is CASSASGTGGFEQYF. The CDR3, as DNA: TGTGCCAGCAGTGCGTCCGGGACAGGGGGCTTCGAGCAGTACTTC.

The CDR3 reads CASSTDGGHNEQFF. The CDR3, as DNA: TGTGCCAGCAGTACCGACGGGGGTCACAATGAGCAGTTCTTC. This chain uses TRBV6-5 with TRBJ2-1, with D possibly TRBD2 on 6 matching bases. V gave up 5 bases and J gave up 5 bases, with 13 bases separating them. CDR3 size: 14 residues. Germline assignment: CDR1 MNHEY and CDR2 SVGAGI.

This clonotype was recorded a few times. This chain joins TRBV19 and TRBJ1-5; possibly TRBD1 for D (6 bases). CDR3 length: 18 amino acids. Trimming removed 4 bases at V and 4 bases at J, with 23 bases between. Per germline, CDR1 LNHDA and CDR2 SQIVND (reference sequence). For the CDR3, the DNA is TGTGCCAGTAGTAAGGGGGGCGCGAGCCGCCTAAGGAATCAGCCCCAGCATTTT. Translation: CASSKGGASRLRNQPQHF.

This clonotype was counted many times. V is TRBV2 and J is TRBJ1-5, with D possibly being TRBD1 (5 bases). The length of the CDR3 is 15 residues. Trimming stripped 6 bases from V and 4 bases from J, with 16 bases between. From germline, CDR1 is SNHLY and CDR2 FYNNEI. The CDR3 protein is CASSTVSQGNQPQHF. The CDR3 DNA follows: TGTGCCAGCAGCACGGTTTCGCAGGGTAATCAGCCCCAGCATTTT. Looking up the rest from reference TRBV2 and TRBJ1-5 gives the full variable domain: EPEVTQTPSHQVTQMGQEVILRCVPISNHLYFYWYRQILGQKVEFLVSFYNNEISEKSEIFDDQFSVERPDGSNFTLKIRSTKLEDSAMYFCASSTVSQGNQPQHFGDGTRLSIL.

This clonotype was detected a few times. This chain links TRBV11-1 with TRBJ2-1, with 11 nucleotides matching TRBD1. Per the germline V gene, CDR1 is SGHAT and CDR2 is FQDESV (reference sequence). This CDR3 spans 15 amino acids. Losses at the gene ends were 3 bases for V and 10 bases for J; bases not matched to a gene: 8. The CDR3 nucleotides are TGTGCCAGCAGCTTTGGGGGACAGGGGGTACTAGAGCAGTTCTTC. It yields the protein CASSFGGQGVLEQFF.

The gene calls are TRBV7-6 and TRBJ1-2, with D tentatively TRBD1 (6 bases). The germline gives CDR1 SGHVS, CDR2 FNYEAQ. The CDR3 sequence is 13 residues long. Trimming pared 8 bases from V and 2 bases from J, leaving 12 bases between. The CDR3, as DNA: TGTGCCAGCTGCTGGGGGGGCAACTATGGCTACACCTTC. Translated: CASCWGGNYGYTF.

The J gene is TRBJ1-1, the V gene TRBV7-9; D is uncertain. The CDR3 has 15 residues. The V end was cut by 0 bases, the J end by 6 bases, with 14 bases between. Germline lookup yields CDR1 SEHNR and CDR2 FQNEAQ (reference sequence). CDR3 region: CASSLASAESAEAFF. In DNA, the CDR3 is TGTGCCAGCAGCTTAGCGAGTGCGGAATCGGCTGAAGCTTTCTTT.

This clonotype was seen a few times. The CDR3 nucleotides read TGTGCCAGCAGCTTATGGCTAGCGGGGGGAGAGACCCAGTACTTC. It specifies CASSLWLAGGETQYF. The chain has TRBV7-9 and TRBJ2-5; TRBD2 agrees at 11 bases. The V segment lost 2 bases and the J segment 4 bases; nucleotides outside the gene matches: 3. The germline V gene has CDR1 SEHNR and CDR2 FQNEAQ (reference sequence). This CDR3 contains 15 residues.

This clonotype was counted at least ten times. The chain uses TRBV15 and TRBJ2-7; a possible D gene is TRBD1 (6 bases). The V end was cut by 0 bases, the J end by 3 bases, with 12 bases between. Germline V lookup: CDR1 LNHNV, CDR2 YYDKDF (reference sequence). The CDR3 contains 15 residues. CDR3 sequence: CATSRDRRGSYEQYV. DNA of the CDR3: TGTGCCACCAGCAGAGATCGAAGGGGGAGCTACGAGCAGTACGTC.

The CDR3 nucleotides are TGTGCCAGCAGCGAGTATACATCTCTACTTGACAATGAGCAGTTCTTC. Protein: CASSEYTSLLDNEQFF. This sequence joins TRBV7-2 and TRBJ2-1; D unclear. Trimming stripped 5 bases from V and 5 bases from J, with 19 bases between. CDR1 is SGHTA, CDR2 FQGNSA, per germline. The CDR3 runs to 16 residues.

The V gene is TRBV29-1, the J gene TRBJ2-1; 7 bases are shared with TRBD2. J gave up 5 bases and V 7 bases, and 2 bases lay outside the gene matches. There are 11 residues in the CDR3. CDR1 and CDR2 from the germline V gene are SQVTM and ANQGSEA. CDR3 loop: CSGLADNEQFF. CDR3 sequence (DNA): TGCAGCGGGCTAGCGGACAATGAGCAGTTCTTC.

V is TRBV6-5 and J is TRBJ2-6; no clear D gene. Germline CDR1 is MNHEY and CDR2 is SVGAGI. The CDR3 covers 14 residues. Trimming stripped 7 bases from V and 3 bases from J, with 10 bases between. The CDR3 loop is CASKFLNGANVLTF. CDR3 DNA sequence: TGTGCCAGCAAGTTCCTCAATGGGGCCAACGTCCTGACTTTC.

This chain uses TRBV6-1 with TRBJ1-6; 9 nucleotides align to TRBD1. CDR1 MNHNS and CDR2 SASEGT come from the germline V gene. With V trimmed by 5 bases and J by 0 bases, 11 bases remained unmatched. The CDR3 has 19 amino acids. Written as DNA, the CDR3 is TGTGCCAGCAGTAGGGGACAGGGAGAGATCAGCTCCTATAATTCACCCCTCCACTTT. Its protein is CASSRGQGEISSYNSPLHF.

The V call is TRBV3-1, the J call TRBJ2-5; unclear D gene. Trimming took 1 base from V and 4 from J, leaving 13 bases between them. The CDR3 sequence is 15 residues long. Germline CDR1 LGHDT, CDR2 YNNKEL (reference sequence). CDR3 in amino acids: CASSQGLSKGETQYF. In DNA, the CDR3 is TGTGCCAGCAGCCAAGGTCTTTCTAAGGGAGAGACCCAGTACTTC.

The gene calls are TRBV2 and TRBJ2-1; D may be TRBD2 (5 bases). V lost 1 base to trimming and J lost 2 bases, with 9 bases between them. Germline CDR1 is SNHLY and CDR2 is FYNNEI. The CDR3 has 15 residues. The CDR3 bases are TGTGCCAGCAGTGAAGGAGGGCGGACCTACAATGAGCAGTTCTTC. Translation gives CASSEGGRTYNEQFF.

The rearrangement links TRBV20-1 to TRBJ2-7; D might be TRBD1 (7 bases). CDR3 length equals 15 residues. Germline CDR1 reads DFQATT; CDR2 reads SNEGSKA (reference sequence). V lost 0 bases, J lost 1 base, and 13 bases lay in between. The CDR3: CSAREMAGQSYEQYF. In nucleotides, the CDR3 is TGCAGTGCTAGAGAGATGGCGGGACAGTCCTACGAGCAGTACTTC.

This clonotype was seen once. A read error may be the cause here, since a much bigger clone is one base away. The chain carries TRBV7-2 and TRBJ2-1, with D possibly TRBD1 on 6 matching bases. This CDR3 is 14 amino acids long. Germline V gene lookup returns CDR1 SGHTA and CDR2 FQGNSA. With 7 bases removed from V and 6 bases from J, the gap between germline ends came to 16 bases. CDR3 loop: CASNSIGTPNEQFF. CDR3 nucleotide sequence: TGTGCCAGCAACTCCATCGGGACACCCAATGAGCAGTTCTTC.

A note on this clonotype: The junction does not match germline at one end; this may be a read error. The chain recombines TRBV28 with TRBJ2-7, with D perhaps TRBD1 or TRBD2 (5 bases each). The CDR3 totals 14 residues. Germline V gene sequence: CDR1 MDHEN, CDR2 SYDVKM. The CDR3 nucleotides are TGTGCCAGCAGTTTCCAGGGACCACACCACGAGCAGTGCTTC. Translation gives CASSFQGPHHEQCF.

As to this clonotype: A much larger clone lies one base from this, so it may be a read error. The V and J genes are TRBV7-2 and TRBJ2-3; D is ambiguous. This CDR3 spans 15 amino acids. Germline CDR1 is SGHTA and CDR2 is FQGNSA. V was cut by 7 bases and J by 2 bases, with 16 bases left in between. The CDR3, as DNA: TGTGCCAGCACCCCAGGACGGGCTCACACAGATACGCAGTATTTT. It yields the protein CASTPGRAHTDTQYF. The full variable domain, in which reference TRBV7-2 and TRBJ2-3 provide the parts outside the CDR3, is GAGVSQSPSNKVTEKGKDVELRCDPISGHTALYWYRQSLGQGLEFLIYFQGNSAPDKSGLPSDRFSAERTGGSVSTLTIQRTQQEDSAVYLCASTPGRAHTDTQYFGPGTRLTVL.

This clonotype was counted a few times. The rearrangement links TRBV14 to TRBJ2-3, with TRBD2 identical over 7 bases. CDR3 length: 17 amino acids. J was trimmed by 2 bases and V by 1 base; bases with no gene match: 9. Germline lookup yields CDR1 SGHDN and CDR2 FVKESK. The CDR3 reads CASSQAVAGVFTDTQYF. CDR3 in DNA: TGTGCCAGCAGCCAAGCAGTTGCGGGGGTTTTCACAGATACGCAGTATTTT.

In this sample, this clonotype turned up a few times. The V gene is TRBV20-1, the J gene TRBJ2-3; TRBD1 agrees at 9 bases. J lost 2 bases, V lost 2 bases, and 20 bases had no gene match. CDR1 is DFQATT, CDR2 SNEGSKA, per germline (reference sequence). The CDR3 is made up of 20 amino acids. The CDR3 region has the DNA TGCAGTGCTAGAACTTACCCCCCGGGGACAGGGAGGTTAGACACAGATACGCAGTATTTT. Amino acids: CSARTYPPGTGRLDTDTQYF.

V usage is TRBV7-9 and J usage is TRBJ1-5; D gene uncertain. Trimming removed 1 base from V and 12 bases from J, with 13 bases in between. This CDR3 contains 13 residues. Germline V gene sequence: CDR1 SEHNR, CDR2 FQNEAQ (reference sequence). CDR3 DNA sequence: TGTGCCAGCAGCTTAGGGTCCGGACCTTACCAGCATTTT. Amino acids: CASSLGSGPYQHF.

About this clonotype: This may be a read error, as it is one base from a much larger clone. The CDR3 sequence: CVSSPVSPRELFF. CDR3 DNA sequence: TGTGTCAGCAGTCCTGTGTCTCCCAGGGAGCTGTTTTTT. V is TRBV6-5 and J is TRBJ2-2; D remains unclear. CDR3 size: 13 residues. Looked up from germline, CDR1 is MNHEY and CDR2 is SVGAGI.

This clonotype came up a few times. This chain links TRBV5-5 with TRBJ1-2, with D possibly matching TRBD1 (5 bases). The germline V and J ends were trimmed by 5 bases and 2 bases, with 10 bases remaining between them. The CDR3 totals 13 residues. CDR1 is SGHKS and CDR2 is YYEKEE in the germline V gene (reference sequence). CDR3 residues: CASSRDDNYGYTF. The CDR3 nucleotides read TGTGCCAGCAGTAGGGACGACAACTATGGCTACACCTTC. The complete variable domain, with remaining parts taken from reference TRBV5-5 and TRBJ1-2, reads DAGVTQSPTHLIKTRGQQVTLRCSPISGHKSVSWYQQVLGQGPQFIFQYYEKEERGRGNFPDRFSARQFPNYSSELNVNALLLGDSALYLCASSRDDNYGYTFGSGTRLTVV.

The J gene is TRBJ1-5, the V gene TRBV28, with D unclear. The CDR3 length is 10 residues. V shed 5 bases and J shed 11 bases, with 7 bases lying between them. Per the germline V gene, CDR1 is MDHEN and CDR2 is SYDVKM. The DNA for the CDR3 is TGTGCCAGCAGTAAGTCAGCCCAGCATTTT. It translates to CASSKSAQHF.